This T cell receptor (beta chain) stems from a study of OX40 agonist ivuxolimab in advanced cancers. The CDR3 length is 14 residues. Germline CDR1 MNHGY, CDR2 SVAAGI. There are a few counts of this clone. The junction departs from the called germline gene at one end, perhaps through a read error. Profiled with immunoSEQ multiplex PCR; TCRdb holds only in-frame clones, not every one. The sample holds tens of thousands of clones; about 93% are singletons and the top ten take approximately 0.32%. The TCR sequence derives from an adult with an advanced solid tumor such as melanoma, head and neck, liver or kidney cancer. The V and J genes are TRBV6-9 and TRBJ2-7; TRBD1 matches at 10 bases. This material consisted of CD4+ or CD8+ T cells sorted from blood, taken in a trial of the OX40 agonist ivuxolimab. The CDR3 region has the DNA TGTGCCAGCAGTTACTCCGGACAGGGGGACTTATTTTGCTTC. As protein: CASSYSGQGDLFCF.